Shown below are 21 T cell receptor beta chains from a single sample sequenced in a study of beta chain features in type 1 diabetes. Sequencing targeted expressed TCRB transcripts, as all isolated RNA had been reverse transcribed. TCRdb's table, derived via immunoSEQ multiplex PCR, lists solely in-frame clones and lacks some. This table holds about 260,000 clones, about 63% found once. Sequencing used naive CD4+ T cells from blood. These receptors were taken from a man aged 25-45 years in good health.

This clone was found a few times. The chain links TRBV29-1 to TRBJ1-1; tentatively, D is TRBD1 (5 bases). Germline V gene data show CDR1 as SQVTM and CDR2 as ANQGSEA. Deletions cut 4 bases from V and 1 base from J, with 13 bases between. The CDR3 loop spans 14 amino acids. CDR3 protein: CSVALGTGNTEAFF. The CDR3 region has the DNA TGCAGCGTTGCGCTTGGGACGGGGAACACTGAAGCTTTCTTT.

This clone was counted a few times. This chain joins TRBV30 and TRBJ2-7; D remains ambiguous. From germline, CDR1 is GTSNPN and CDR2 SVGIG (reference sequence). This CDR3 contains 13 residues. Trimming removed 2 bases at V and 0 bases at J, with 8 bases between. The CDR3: CAWSSRSSYEQYF. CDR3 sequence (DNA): TGTGCCTGGAGTTCTCGGAGCTCCTACGAGCAGTACTTC.

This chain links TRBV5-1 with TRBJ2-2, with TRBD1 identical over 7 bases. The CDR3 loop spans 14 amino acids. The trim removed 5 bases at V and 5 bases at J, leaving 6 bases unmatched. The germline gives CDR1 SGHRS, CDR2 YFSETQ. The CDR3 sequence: CASSLTGLTGELFF. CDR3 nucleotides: TGCGCCAGCAGTTTGACAGGGCTGACCGGGGAGCTGTTTTTT.

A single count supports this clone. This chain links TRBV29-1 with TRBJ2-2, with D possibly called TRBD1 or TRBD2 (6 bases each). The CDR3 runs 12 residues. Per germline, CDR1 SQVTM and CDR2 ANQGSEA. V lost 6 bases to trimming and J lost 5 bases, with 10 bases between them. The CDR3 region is CSVGGLTGELFF. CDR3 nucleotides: TGCAGCGTGGGGGGCTTAACCGGGGAGCTGTTTTTT.

CDR3 sequence reads: CASSAGTEYNEQFF. DNA of the CDR3: TGCGCCAGCAGCGCCGGGACTGAATACAATGAGCAGTTCTTC. The rearrangement links TRBV5-1 to TRBJ2-1; TRBD2 is a possible D gene (6 bases). The V end lost 4 bases, the J end lost 4 bases, and 12 bases lay between the germline ends. Looked up from germline, CDR1 is SGHRS and CDR2 is YFSETQ. CDR3 size: 14 residues.

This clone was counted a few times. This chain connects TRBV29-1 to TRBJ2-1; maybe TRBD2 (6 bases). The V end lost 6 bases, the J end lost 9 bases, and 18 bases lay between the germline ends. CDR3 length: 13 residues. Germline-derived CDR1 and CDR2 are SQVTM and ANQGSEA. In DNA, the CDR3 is TGCAGCGTCGTAGGACCCGGAGGGTCTGAGCAGTTCTTC. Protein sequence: CSVVGPGGSEQFF.

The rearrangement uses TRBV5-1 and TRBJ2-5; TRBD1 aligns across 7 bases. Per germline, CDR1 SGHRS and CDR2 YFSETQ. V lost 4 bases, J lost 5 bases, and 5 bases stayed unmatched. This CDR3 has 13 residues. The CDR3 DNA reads TGCGCCAGCAGCGTCGGACAGGTGGAGACCCAGTACTTC. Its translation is CASSVGQVETQYF.

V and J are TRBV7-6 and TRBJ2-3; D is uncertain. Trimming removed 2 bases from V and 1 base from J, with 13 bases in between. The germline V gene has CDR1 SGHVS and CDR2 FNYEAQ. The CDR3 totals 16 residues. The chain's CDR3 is CASSLSRSTRTDTQYF. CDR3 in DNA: TGTGCCAGCAGCTTATCTAGATCGACCCGCACAGATACGCAGTATTTT. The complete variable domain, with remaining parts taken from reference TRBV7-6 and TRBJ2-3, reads GAGVSQSPRYKVTKRGQDVALRCDPISGHVSLYWYRQALGQGPEFLTYFNYEAQQDKSGLPNDRFSAERPEGSISTLTIQRTEQRDSAMYRCASSLSRSTRTDTQYFGPGTRLTVL.

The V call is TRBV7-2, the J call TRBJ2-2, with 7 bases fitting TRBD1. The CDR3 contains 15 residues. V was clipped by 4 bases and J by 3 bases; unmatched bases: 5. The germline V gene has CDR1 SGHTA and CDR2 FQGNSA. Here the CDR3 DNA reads TGTGCCAGCAGCTCCCGGGACAGACACACCGGGGAGCTGTTTTTT. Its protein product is CASSSRDRHTGELFF. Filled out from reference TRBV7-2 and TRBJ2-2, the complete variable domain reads GAGVSQSPSNKVTEKGKDVELRCDPISGHTALYWYRQSLGQGLEFLIYFQGNSAPDKSGLPSDRFSAERTGGSVSTLTIQRTQQEDSAVYLCASSSRDRHTGELFFGEGSRLTVL.

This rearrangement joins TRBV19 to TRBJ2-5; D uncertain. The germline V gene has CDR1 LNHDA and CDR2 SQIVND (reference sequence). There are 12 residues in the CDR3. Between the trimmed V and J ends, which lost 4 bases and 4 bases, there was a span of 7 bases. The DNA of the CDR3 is TGTGCCAGTAGTACCGGCCGAGAGACCCAGTACTTC. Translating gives CASSTGRETQYF. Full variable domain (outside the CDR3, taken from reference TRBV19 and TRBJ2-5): DGGITQSPKYLFRKEGQNVTLSCEQNLNHDAMYWYRQDPGQGLRLIYYSQIVNDFQKGDIAEGYSVSREKKESFPLTVTSAQKNPTAFYLCASSTGRETQYFGPGTRLLVL.

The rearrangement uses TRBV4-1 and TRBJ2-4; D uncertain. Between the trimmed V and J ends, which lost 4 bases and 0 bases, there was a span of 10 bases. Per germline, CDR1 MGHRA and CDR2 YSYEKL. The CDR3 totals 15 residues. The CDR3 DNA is TGCGCCAGCAGCCCGCAAGGATTAGCCAAAAACATTCAGTACTTC. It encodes CASSPQGLAKNIQYF.

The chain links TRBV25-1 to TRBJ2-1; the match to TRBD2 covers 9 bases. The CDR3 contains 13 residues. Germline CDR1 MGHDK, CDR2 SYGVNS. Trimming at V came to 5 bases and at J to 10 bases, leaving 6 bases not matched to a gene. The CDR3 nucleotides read TGTGCCAGCAGTACTGGACTAGCGATCGAGCAGTTCTTC. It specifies CASSTGLAIEQFF.

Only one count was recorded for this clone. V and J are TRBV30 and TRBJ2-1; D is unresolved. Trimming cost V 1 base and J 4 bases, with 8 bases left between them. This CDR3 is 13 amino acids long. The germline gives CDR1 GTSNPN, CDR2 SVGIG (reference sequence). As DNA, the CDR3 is TGTGCCTGGAGTGAGGAACCATACAATGAGCAGTTCTTC. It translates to CAWSEEPYNEQFF.

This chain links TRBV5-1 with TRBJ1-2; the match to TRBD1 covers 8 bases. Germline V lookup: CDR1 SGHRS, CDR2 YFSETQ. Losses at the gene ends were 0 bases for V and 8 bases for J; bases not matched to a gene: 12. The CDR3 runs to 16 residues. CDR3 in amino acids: CASSLETGEGLDGYTF. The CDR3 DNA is TGCGCCAGCAGCTTGGAGACAGGGGAAGGCTTAGACGGCTACACCTTC.

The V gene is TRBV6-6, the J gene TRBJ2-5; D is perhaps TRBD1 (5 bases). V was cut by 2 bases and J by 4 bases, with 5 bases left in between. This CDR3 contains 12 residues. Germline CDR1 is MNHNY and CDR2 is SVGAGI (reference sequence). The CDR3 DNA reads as TGTGCCAGCAGTTACAGGGGAGAGACCCAGTACTTC. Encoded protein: CASSYRGETQYF.

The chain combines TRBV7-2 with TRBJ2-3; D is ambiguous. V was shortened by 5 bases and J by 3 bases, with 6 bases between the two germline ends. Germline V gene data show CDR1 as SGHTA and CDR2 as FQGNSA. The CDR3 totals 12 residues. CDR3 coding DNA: TGTGCCAGCAGCATGTCGACAGATACGCAGTATTTT. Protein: CASSMSTDTQYF.

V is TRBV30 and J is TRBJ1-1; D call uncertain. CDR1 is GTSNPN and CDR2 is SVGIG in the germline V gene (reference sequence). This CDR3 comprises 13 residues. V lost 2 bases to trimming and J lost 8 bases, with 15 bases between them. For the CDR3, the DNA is TGTGCCTGGAGTCCACTCCGGGCCTCCGAAGCTTTCTTT. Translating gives CAWSPLRASEAFF.

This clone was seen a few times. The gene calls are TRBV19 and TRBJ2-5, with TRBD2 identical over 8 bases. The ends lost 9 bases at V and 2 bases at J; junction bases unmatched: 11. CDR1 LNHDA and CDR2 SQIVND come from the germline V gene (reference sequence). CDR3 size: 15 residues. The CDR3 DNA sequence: TGTGCCAGCTCCTATGGCGGGGGGACTCAAGAGACCCAGTACTTC. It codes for CASSYGGGTQETQYF.

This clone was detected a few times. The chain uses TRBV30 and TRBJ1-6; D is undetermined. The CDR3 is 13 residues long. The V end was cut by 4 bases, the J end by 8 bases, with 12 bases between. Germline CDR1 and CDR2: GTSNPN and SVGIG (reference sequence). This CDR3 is CAWNPNRDSPLHF. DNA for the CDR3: TGTGCCTGGAATCCGAACCGGGATTCACCCCTCCACTTT.

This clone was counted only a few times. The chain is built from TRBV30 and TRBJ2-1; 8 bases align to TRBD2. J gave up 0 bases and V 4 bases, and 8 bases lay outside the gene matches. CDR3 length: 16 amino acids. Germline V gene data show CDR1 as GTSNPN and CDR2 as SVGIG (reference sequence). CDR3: CAWTYSGRGSYNEQFF. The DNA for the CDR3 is TGTGCCTGGACTTACAGCGGGAGAGGCTCCTACAATGAGCAGTTCTTC.

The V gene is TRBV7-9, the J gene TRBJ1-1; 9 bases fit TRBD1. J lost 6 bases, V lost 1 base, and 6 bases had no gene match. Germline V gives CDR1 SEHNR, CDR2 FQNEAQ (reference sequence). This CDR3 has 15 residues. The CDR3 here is CASSLGLTGGAEAFF. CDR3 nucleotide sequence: TGTGCCAGCAGCTTAGGTCTGACAGGGGGAGCTGAAGCTTTCTTT.